This T cell receptor (beta chain) is from a study of T cell clonality in common variable immunodeficiency. The study's findings and limits: CVID subjects had higher TCRbeta clonality than healthy controls, most marked in about a third. Common variable immunodeficiency TCR beta sequences reportedly had fewer deletions and N-nucleotide insertions. Shared TCRbeta clones were fewer between CVID subjects than controls.

This clone came up many times. The antigen is unknown. Equal genomic DNA amounts from CVID and control samples were sequenced. Sequencing was performed with immunoSEQ multiplex PCR; in TCRdb, only in-frame clones are kept and a portion is missing. Altogether more than 30,000 clones were found in the sample, and no singletons occur. The TCR was taken from a human donor with common variable immunodeficiency. Sequencing was performed on peripheral blood mononuclear cells.

The CDR3 reads CATSRARGLSYNEQFF. CDR3 bases read: TGTGCCACCAGCAGAGCTCGAGGGCTCTCCTACAATGAG. J is TRBJ2-1 and V is TRBV15, with D possibly matching TRBD2 (5 bases). The sequence runs out 3 residues before the end of the CDR3; the remainder is reconstructed from the germline J gene. The germline CDR1 and CDR2 sequences are LNHNV and YYDKDF (reference sequence). The V end was cut by 1 base, the J end by 0 bases, with 10 bases between. This CDR3 comprises 16 residues.